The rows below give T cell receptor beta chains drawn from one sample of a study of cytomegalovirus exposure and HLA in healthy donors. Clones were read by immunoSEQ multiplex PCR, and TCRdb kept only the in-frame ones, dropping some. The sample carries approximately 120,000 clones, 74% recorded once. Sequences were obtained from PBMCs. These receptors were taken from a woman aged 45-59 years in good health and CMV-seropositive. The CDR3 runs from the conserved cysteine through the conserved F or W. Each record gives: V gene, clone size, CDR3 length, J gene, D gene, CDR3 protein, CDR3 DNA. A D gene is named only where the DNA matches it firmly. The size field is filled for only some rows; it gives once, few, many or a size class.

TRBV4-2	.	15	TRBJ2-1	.	CASSQDRSSYNEQFF	TGTGCCAGCAGCCAAGACAGAAGCTCCTACAATGAGCAGTTCTTC
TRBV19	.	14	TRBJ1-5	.	CASAQGKRNQPQHF	TGTGCCAGTGCGCAGGGTAAGCGCAATCAGCCCCAGCATTTT
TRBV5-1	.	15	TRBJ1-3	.	CASSPFGGSGNTIYF	TGCGCCAGCAGCCCGTTTGGGGGCTCGGGAAACACCATATATTTT
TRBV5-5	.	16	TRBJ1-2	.	CASSLVPSTVDYGYTF	TGTGCCAGCAGCTTGGTCCCCTCGACTGTAGACTATGGCTACACCTTC
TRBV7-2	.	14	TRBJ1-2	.	CASSLAPGWVGYTF	TGTGCCAGCAGCTTAGCCCCCGGGTGGGTTGGCTACACCTTC
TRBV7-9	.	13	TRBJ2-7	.	CATSGDSSYEQYF	TGTGCCACCTCGGGGGACAGCTCCTACGAGCAGTACTTC
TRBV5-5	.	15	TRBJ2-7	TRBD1	CASSSGTGFMDEQYF	TGTGCCAGCAGCTCCGGGACAGGTTTTATGGACGAGCAGTACTTC
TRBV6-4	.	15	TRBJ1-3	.	CASRPGRETDRAIYF	TGTGCCAGCAGACCGGGCAGAGAGACAGATCGGGCCATATATTTT
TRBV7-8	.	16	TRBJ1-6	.	CASSSRGRNDNSPLHF	TGTGCCAGCAGCTCCCGGGGGAGGAACGATAATTCACCCCTCCACTTT
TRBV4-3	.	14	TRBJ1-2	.	CASSQGSGVGGYTF	TGCGCCAGCAGCCAAGGTAGCGGCGTGGGGGGCTACACCTTC
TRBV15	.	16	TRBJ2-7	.	CATSRDHGQTSYEQYF	TGTGCCACCAGCAGAGATCATGGACAGACATCCTACGAGCAGTACTTC
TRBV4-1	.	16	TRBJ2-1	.	CASSPRQRTDNNEQFF	TGCGCCAGCAGCCCCCGTCAGCGGACTGATAACAATGAGCAGTTCTTC
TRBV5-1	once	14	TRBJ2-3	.	CASSISQGRDTQYF	TGCGCCAGCAGCATATCGCAGGGTCGGGATACGCAGTATTTT
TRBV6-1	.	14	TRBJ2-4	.	CASLKAGPQYIQYF	TGTGCCAGCTTAAAGGCAGGGCCCCAGTACATTCAGTACTTC
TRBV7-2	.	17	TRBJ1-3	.	CASSRSLLSSSGNTIYF	TGTGCCAGCAGCCGTTCCCTCCTATCGAGCTCTGGAAACACCATATATTTT